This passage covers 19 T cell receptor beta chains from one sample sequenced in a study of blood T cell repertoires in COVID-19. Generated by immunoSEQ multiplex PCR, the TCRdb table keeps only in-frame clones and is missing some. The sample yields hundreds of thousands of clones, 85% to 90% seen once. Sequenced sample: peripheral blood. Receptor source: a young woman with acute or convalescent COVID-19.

CDR3 sequence (DNA): TGCGCCAGCAGCTTGGTAACGCTAGACGAGCAGTACTTC. Translated: CASSLVTLDEQYF. This rearrangement joins TRBV5-1 to TRBJ2-7; the D is unclear. This CDR3 is built from 13 residues. V lost 0 bases and J lost 5, with 9 bases in between. Germline CDR1 SGHRS, CDR2 YFSETQ.

The CDR3 DNA sequence: TGCAGCGTTGTTCTGTACTCCTACGAGCAGTACTTC. As protein: CSVVLYSYEQYF. V and J are TRBV29-1 and TRBJ2-7; no clear D gene. V was shortened by 4 bases and J by 0 bases, with 7 bases between the two germline ends. The V gene's germline CDR1 is SQVTM and CDR2 ANQGSEA. The CDR3 consists of 12 residues.

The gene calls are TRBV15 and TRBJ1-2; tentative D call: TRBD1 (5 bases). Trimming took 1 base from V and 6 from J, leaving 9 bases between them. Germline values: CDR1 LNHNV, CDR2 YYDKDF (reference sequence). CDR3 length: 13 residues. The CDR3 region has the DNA TGTGCCACCAGCAGAGTTCGGGGGGATGGCTACACCTTC. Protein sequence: CATSRVRGDGYTF.

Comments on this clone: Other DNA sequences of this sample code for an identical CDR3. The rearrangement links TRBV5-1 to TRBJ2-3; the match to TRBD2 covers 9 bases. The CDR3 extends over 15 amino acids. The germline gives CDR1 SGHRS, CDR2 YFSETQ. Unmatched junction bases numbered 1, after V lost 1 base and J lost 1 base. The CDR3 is CASSLIAGGTDTQYF. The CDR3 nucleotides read TGCGCCAGCAGCTTGATAGCGGGGGGCACAGATACGCAGTATTTT.

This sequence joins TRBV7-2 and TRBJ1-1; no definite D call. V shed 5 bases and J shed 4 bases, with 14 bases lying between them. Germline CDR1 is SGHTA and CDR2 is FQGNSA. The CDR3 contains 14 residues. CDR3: CASSPQRLATEAFF. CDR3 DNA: TGTGCCAGCAGCCCCCAGCGGCTGGCCACTGAAGCTTTCTTT.

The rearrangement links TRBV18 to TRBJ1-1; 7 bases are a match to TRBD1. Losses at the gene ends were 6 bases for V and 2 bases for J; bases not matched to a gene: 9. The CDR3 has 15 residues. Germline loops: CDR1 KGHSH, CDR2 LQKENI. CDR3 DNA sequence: TGTGCCAGCTCCCAAGGACAGGAAATAAACACTGAAGCTTTCTTT. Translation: CASSQGQEINTEAFF. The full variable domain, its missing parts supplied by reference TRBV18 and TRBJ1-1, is NAGVMQNPRHLVRRRGQEARLRCSPMKGHSHVYWYRQLPEEGLKFMVYLQKENIIDESGMPKERFSAEFPKEGPSILRIQQVVRGDSAAYFCASSQGQEINTEAFFGQGTRLTVV.

The CDR3: CASSLSVPGANTEAFF. CDR3 DNA: TGTGCCAGCAGCTTAAGTGTCCCAGGGGCTAACACTGAAGCTTTCTTT. The rearrangement uses TRBV7-3 and TRBJ1-1, with D perhaps matching TRBD1 (6 bases). The CDR3 is made up of 16 amino acids. Trimming stripped 1 base from V and 2 bases from J, with 14 bases between. CDR1 and CDR2 from the germline V gene are SGHTA and FQGTGA.

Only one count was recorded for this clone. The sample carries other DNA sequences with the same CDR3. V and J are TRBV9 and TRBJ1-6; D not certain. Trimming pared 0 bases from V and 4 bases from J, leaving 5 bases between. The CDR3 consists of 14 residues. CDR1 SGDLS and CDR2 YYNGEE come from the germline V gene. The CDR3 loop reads CASSVDRYNSPLHF. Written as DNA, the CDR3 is TGTGCCAGCAGCGTAGATCGGTATAATTCACCCCTCCACTTT.

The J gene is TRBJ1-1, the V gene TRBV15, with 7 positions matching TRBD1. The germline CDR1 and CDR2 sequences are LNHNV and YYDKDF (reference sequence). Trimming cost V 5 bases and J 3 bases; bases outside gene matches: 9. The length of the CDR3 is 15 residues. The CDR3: CATSRSYGTDTEAFF. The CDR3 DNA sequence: TGTGCCACCAGCCGATCTTATGGGACAGACACTGAAGCTTTCTTT.

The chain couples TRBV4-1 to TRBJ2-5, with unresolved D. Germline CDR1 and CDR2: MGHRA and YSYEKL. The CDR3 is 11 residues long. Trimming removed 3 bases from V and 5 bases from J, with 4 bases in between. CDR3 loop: CASSHRETQYF. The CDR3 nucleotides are TGCGCCAGCAGCCACCGGGAGACCCAGTACTTC.

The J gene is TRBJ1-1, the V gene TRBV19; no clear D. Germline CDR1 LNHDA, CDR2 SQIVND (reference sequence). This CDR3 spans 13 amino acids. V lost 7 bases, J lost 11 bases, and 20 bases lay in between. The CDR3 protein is CASTKSGDPGAFF. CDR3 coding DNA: TGTGCCAGTACAAAATCCGGTGATCCGGGGGCTTTCTTT.

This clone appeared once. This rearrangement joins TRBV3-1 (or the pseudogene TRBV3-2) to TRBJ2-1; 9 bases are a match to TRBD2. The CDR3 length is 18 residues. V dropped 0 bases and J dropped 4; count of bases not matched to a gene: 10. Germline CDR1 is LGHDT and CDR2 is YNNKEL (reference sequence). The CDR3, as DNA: TGTGCCAGCAGCCAAGAAGGAGGATTAGCGGGGGTTTACAATGAGCAGTTCTTC. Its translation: CASSQEGGLAGVYNEQFF.

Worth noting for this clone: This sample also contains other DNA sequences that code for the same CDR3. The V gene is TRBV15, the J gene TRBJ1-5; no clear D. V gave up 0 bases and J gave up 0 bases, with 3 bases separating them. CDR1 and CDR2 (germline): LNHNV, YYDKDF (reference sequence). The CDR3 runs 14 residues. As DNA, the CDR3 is TGTGCCACCAGCAGAGACAGTAGCAATCAGCCCCAGCATTTT. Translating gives CATSRDSSNQPQHF.

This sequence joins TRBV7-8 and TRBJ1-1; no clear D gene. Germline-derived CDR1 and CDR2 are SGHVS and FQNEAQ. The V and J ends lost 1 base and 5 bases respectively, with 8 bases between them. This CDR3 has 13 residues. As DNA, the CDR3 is TGTGCCAGCAGCTTAGGAAGGGAGACTGAAGCTTTCTTT. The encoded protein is CASSLGRETEAFF.

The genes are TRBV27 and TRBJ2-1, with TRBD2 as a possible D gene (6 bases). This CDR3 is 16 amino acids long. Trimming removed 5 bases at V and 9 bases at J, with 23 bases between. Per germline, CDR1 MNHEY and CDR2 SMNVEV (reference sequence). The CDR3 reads CASSPLLLASRAEQFF. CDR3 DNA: TGTGCCAGCAGTCCCCTCCTCCTAGCGTCTCGCGCTGAGCAGTTCTTC.

CDR3 sequence reads: CASSLEAGTNTEAFF. CDR3 nucleotide sequence: TGCGCCAGCAGCTTGGAGGCAGGAACAAACACTGAAGCTTTCTTT. The chain couples TRBV5-1 to TRBJ1-1; D gene ambiguous. This CDR3 contains 15 residues. CDR1 is SGHRS, CDR2 YFSETQ, per germline. With 0 bases removed from V and 2 bases from J, the gap between germline ends came to 11 bases.

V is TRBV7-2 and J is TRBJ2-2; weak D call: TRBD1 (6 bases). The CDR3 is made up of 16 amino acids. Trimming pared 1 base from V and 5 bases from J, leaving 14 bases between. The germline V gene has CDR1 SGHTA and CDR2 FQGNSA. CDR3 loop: CASSLVGGQQTGELFF. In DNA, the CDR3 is TGTGCCAGCAGCTTAGTTGGTGGACAGCAAACCGGGGAGCTGTTTTTT.

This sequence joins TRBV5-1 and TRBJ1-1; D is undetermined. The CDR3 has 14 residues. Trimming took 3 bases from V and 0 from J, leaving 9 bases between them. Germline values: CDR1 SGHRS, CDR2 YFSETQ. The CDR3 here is CASSWEHMNTEAFF. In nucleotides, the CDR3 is TGCGCCAGCAGCTGGGAGCACATGAACACTGAAGCTTTCTTT.

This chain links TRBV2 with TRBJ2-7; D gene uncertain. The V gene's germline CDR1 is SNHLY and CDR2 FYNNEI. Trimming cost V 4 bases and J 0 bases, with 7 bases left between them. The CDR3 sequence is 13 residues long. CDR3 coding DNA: TGTGCCAGCAGTGCCGGTCGCTCCTACGAGCAGTACTTC. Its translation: CASSAGRSYEQYF.